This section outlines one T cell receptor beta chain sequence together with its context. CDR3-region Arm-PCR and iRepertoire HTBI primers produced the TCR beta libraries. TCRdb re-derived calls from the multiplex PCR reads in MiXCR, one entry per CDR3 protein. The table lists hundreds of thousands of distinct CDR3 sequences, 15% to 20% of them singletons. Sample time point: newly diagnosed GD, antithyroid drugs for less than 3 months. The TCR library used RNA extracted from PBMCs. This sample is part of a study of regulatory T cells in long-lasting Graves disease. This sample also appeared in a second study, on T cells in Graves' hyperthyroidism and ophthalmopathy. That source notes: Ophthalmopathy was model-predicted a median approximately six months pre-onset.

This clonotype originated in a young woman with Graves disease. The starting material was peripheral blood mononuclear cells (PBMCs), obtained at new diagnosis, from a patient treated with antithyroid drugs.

The CDR3 region has the DNA TGTGCCAGCAGTCTAAAAGCGGGTCGAGAGACCCAGTACTTC. This gives the protein CASSLKAGRETQYF. J is TRBJ2-5 and V is TRBV27; tentative D call: TRBD2 (6 bases). From germline, CDR1 is MNHEY and CDR2 SMNVEV (reference sequence). V dropped 5 bases and J dropped 4 bases, with 14 bases sitting between them. The length of the CDR3 is 14 residues.